This T cell receptor (beta chain) was obtained from a study of CD4+ T cells in melanoma (dated by TCRdb to between 2021 and 2023). Concerning the study at large: Neoantigen-specific CD4+ T cells in human melanoma were investigated in the study. General findings and caveats noted by the study authors: The report described a correlation between neoantigen-specific CD4+ T cells and the function of CD8+ T cells, macrophages and B cells. Neoantigen-specific CD4+ T cells in melanoma were reported to show diverse differentiation states.

Trimming removed 1 base from V and 0 bases from J, leaving 10 bases between the germline ends. Via the germline V gene, CDR1 is LGHNA and CDR2 YNFKEQ. From the cysteine up to the phenylalanine, the CDR3 has a length of 16 residues. Only the CDR3 DNA is retained, 48 bases long and in frame from the first base. Patients with melanoma were used as donors. Receptors were amplified or captured by the immunoSEQ multiplex PCR assay. In its TCRdb copy, this immuneACCESS table keeps in-frame sequences only and misses some clones. Where compared with another copy, unresolved V genes explain less than half of these, and the others have no known cause. Counted in this sample were about 14,000 clones; approximately 70% of them appeared once. Of the sample, approximately 11% falls within the top ten clones. On this clone: It lacks a known antigen. One base away there is no much larger clone; base qualities are not given.

The sample comprised cells from a culture (not recorded whether cultured in vitro). This clonotype originated in a human donor with melanoma. Here the chain combines TRBV4-2 and TRBJ2-4; TRBD2 might be the D gene, on 5 matching bases. The DNA sequence follows: TGTGCCAGCAGCCAAGCCGCGGGTTTAGCCAAAAACATTCAGTACTTC. The translation is CASSQAAGLAKNIQYF.